Detailed here is one T cell receptor beta chain. CDR3 size: 14 residues. Germline trimming cut 3 bases from V and 2 bases from J; bases unmatched to any gene: 2. CDR1 is MDHEN and CDR2 is SYDVKM in the germline V gene. This specimen comes from a study of cytomegalovirus exposure and HLA in healthy donors. Vbeta (60) and Jbeta (13) primers were used in the PCR. Clones were sequenced by immunoSEQ multiplex PCR, and TCRdb holds only the in-frame ones, with some missing. The table lists about 200,000 clones. Sequenced material: PBMCs. J is TRBJ1-2 and V is TRBV28; 8 positions agree with TRBD1. The TCR sequence derives from a girl aged 2 to 10 in good health and CMV-seropositive. Written as DNA, the CDR3 is TGTGCCAGCAGTTTCCAGGGGGCAAACTATGGCTACACCTTC. It specifies CASSFQGANYGYTF.